This T cell receptor beta chain originates from a study of blood T cell repertoires in COVID-19. About the research overall: Researchers got acute and convalescent COVID-19 samples from the United States, Italy and Spain. PBMCs, B-cell-depleted T cells, or T cells provided the cDNA or gDNA that made up the material.

The repertoire was sequenced with immunoSEQ multiplex PCR; TCRdb's copy has only in-frame clones and lacks some. Of 150,000 to 200,000 clones in the sample, about 87% were seen once. The CDR3 runs to 17 residues. The germline CDR1 and CDR2 sequences are LGHNA and YSLEER. The trim removed 1 base at V and 2 bases at J, leaving 7 bases unmatched. The sequence was collected from a man between 60 and 70 years old with acute or convalescent COVID-19. The source material was peripheral blood. The J gene is TRBJ2-3, the V gene TRBV4-3, with TRBD2 matching over 9 bases. The CDR3 DNA is TGCGCCAGCAGCCAAGTTAGCGGGGGACCCCTCACAGATACGCAGTATTTT. Its protein product is CASSQVSGGPLTDTQYF.